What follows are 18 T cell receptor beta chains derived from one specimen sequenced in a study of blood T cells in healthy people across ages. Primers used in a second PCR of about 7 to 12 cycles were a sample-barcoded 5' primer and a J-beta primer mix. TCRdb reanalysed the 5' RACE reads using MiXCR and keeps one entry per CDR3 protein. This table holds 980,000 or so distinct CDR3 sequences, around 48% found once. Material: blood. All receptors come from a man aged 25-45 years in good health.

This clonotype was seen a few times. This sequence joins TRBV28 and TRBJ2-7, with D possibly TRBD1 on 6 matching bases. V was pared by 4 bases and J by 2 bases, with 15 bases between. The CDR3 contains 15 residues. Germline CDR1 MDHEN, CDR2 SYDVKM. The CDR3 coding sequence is TGTGCCAGCAGTTCCGTCGGCAGGGGAGCCTACGAGCAGTACTTC. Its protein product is CASSSVGRGAYEQYF.

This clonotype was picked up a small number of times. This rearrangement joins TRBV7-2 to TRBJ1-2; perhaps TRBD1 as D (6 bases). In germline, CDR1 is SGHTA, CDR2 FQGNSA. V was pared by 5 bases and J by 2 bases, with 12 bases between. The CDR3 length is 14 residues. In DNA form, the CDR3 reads TGTGCCAGCAGCACTGGACAGAAAAACTATGGCTACACCTTC. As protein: CASSTGQKNYGYTF.

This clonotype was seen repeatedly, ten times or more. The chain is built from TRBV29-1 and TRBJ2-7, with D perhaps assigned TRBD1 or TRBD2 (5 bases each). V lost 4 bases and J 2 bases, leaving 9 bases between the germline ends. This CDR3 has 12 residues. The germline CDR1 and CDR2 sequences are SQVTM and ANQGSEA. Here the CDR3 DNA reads TGCAGCGTTGTTGGGGGACCCTACGAGCAGTACTTC. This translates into CSVVGGPYEQYF.

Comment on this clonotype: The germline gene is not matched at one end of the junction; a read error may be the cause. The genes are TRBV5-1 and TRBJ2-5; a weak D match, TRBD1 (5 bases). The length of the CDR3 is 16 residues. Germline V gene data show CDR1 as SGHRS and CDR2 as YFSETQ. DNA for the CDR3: TGCGCCAGCAGATTGGTCAGGGCTGGAGAGCAAGAGACCCAGTACTTC. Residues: CASRLVRAGEQETQYF.

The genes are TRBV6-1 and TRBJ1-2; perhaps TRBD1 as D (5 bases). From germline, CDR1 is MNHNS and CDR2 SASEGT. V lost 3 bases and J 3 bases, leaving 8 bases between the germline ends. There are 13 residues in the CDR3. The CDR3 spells CASSDDRYYGYTF. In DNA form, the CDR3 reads TGTGCCAGCAGTGATGACAGATACTATGGCTACACCTTC.

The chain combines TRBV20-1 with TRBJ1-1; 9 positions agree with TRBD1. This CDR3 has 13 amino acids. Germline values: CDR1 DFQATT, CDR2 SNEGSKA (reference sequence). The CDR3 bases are TGCAGCACCCACAGGGGGCAGAACACTGAAGCTTTCTTT. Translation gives CSTHRGQNTEAFF.

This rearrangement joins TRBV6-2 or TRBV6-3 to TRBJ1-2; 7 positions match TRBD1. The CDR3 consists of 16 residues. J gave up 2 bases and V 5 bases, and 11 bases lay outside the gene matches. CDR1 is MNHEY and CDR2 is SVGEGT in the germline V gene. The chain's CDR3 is CASSVRPGQLNYGYTF. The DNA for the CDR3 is TGTGCCAGCAGTGTTCGCCCGGGACAGCTCAACTATGGCTACACCTTC.

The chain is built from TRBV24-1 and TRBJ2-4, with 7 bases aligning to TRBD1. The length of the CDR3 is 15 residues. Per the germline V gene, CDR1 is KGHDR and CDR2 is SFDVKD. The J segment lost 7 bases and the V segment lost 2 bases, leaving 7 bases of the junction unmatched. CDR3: CATSDSTGSGNIQYF. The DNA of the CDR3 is TGTGCCACCAGTGATTCGACAGGGTCGGGGAACATTCAGTACTTC.

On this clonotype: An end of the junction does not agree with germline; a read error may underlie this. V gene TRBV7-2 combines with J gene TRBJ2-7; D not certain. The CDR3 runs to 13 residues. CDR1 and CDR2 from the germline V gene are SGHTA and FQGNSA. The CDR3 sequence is CARSPYSSYEQYF. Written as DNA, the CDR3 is TGTGCCCGCAGCCCATATAGCTCCTACGAGCAGTACTTC. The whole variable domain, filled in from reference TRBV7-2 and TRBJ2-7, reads GAGVSQSPSNKVTEKGKDVELRCDPISGHTALYWYRQSLGQGLEFLIYFQGNSAPDKSGLPSDRFSAERTGGSVSTLTIQRTQQEDSAVYLCARSPYSSYEQYFGPGTRLTVT.

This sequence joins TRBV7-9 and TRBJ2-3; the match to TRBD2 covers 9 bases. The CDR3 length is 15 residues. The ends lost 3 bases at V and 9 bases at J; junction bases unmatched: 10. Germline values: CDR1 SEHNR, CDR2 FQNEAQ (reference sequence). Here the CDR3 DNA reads TGTGCCAGCAGCTTTAGCGGGGGTCCCCCGGAAACGCAGTATTTT. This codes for CASSFSGGPPETQYF. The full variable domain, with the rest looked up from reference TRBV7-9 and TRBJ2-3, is DTGVSQNPRHKITKRGQNVTFRCDPISEHNRLYWYRQTLGQGPEFLTYFQNEAQLEKSRLLSDRFSAERPKGSFSTLEIQRTEQGDSAMYLCASSFSGGPPETQYFGPGTRLTVL.

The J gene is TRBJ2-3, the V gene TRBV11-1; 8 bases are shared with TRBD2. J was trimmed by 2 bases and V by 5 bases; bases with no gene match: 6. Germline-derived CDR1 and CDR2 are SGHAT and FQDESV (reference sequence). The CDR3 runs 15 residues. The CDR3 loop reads CASSQTAGVTDTQYF. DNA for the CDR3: TGTGCCAGCAGCCAGACAGCGGGGGTCACAGATACGCAGTATTTT.

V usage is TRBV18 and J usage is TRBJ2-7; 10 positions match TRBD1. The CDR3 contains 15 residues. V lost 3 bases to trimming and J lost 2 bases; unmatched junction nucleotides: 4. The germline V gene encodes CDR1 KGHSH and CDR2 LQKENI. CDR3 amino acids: CASSPGTGVAYEQYF. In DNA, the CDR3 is TGTGCCAGCTCACCCGGGACAGGGGTCGCCTACGAGCAGTACTTC.

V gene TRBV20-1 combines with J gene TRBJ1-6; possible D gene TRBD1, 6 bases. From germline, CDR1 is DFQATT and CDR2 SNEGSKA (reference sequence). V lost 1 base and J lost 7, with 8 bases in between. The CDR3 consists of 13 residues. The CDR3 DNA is TGCAGTGCTAGAGGGGGGCTAAATTCACCCCTCCACTTT. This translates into CSARGGLNSPLHF.

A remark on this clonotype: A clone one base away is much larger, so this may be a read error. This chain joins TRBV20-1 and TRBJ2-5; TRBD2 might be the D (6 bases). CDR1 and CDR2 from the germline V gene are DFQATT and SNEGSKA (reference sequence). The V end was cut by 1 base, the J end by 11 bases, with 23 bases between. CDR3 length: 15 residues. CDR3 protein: CSARAVTGTQGEQYF. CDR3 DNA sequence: TGCAGTGCTAGAGCCGTAACCGGGACTCAAGGTGAGCAGTACTTC.

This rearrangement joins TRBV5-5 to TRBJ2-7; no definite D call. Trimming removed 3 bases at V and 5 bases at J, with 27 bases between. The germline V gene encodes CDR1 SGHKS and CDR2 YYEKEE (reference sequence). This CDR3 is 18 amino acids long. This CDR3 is CASSSVVAGHTKSDEQYF. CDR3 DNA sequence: TGTGCCAGCAGCTCGGTTGTAGCAGGTCACACCAAGTCCGACGAGCAGTACTTC. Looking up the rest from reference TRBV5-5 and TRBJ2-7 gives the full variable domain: DAGVTQSPTHLIKTRGQQVTLRCSPISGHKSVSWYQQVLGQGPQFIFQYYEKEERGRGNFPDRFSARQFPNYSSELNVNALLLGDSALYLCASSSVVAGHTKSDEQYFGPGTRLTVT.

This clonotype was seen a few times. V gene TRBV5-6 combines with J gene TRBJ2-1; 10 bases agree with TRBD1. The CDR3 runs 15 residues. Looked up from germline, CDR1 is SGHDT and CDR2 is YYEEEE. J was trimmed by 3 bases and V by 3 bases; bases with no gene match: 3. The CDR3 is CASSSWTGGYNEQFF. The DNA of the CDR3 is TGTGCCAGCAGCTCGTGGACAGGGGGCTACAATGAGCAGTTCTTC. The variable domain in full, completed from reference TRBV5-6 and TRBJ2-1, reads DAGVTQSPTHLIKTRGQQVTLRCSPKSGHDTVSWYQQALGQGPQFIFQYYEEEERQRGNFPDRFSGHQFPNYSSELNVNALLLGDSALYLCASSSWTGGYNEQFFGPGTRLTVL.

The CDR3 here is CASSPWARGITDTQYF. The CDR3 region has the DNA TGTGCCAGCTCACCATGGGCCAGGGGAATCACAGATACGCAGTATTTT. The rearrangement links TRBV18 to TRBJ2-3; D may be TRBD1 (6 bases). Germline V gene sequence: CDR1 KGHSH, CDR2 LQKENI. The length of the CDR3 is 16 residues. V lost 2 bases to trimming and J lost 2 bases, with 14 bases between them.

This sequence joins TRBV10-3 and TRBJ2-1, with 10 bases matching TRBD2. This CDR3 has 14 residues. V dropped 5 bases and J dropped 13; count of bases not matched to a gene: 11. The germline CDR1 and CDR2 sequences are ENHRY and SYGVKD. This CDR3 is CAISKRDLAGVQFF. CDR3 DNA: TGTGCCATCAGTAAGAGGGATCTAGCGGGGGTCCAGTTCTTC.